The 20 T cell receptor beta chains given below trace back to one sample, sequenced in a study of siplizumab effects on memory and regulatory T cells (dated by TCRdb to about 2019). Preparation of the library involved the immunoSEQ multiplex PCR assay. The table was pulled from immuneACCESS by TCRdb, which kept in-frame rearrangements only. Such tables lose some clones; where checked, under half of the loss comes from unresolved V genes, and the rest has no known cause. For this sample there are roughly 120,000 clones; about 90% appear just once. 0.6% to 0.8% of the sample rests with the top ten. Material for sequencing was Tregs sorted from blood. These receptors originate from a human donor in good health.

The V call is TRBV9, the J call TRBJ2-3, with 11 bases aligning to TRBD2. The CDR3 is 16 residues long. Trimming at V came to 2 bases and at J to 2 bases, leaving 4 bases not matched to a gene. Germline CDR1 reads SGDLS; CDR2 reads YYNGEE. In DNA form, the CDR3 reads TGTGCCAGCAGCGTGAGTAGCGGGAGGGTCACAGATACGCAGTATTTT. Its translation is CASSVSSGRVTDTQYF.

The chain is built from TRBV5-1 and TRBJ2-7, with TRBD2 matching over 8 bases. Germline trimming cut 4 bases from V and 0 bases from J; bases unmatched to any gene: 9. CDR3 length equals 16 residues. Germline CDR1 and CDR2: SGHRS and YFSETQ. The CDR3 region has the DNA TGCGCCAGCAGCCCTACCCCAGCGGGGGTCTCCTACGAGCAGTACTTC. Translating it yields CASSPTPAGVSYEQYF.

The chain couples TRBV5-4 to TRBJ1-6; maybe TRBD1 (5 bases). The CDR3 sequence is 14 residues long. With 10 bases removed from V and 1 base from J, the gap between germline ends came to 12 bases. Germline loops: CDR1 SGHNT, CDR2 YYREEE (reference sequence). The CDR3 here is CAAGGGSYNSPLHF. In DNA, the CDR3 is TGTGCCGCGGGGGGAGGATCCTATAATTCACCCCTCCACTTT.

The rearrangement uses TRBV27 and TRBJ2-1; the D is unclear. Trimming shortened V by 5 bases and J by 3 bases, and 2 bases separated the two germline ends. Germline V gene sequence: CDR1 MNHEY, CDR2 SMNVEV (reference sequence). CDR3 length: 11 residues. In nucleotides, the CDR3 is TGTGCCAGCAGTGACTACAATGAGCAGTTCTTC. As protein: CASSDYNEQFF.

CDR3 DNA sequence: TGTGCCAGCAGTTACCCGGTTTCTGAAGCTTTCTTT. Residues: CASSYPVSEAFF. The rearrangement uses TRBV6-6 and TRBJ1-1, with unresolved D. Germline CDR1 and CDR2: MNHNY and SVGAGI (reference sequence). The CDR3 runs 12 residues. Trimming left V 2 bases short and J 6 bases short, with 7 bases between.

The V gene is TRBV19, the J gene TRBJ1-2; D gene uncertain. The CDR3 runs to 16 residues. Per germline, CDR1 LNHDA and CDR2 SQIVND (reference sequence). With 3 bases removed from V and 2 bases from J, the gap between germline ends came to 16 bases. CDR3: CASSITSGWQNYGYTF. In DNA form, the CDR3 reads TGTGCCAGTAGTATCACATCGGGCTGGCAGAACTATGGCTACACCTTC.

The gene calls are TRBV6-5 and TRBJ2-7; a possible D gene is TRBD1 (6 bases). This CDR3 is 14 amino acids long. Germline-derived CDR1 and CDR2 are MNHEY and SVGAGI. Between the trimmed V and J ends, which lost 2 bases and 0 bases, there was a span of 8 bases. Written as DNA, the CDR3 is TGTGCCAGCAGTTACGGGACACTCTCCTACGAGCAGTACTTC. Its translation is CASSYGTLSYEQYF.

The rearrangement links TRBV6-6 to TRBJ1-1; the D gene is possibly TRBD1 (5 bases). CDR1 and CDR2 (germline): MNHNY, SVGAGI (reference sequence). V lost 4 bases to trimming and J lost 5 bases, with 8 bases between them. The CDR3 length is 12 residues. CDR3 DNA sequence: TGTGCCAGCAGTTCAGGGTTGACTGAAGCTTTCTTT. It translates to CASSSGLTEAFF.

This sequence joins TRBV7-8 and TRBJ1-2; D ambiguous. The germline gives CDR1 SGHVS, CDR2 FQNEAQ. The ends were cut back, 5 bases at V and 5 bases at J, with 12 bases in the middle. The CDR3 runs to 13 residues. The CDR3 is CASSLDVRYGYTF. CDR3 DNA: TGTGCCAGCAGCCTTGACGTTCGGTATGGCTACACCTTC.

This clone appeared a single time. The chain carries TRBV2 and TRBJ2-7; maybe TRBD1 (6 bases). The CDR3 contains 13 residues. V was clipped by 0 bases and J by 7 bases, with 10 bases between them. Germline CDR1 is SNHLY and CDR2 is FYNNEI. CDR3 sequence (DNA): TGTGCCAGCAGTGAAGCGACAAGGGGGGAGCAGTACTTC. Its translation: CASSEATRGEQYF.

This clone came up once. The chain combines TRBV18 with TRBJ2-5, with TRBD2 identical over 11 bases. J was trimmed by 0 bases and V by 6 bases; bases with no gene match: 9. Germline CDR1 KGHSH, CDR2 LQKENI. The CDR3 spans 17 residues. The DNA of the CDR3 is TGTGCCAGCTCGCCCCAGACTAGCGGGGCCTACCAAGAGACCCAGTACTTC. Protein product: CASSPQTSGAYQETQYF.

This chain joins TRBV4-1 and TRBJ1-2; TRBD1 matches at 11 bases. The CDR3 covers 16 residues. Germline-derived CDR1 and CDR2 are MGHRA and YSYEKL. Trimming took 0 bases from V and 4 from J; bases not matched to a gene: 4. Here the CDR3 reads CASSQDGTGGLYGYTF. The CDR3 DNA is TGCGCCAGCAGCCAAGACGGGACAGGGGGTCTCTATGGCTACACCTTC.

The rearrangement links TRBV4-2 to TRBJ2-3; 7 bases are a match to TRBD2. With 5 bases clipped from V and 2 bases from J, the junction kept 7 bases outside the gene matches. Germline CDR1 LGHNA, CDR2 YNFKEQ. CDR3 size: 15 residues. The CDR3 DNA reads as TGTGCCAGCAGCGCGGGACTAAACCCCACAGATACGCAGTATTTT. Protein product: CASSAGLNPTDTQYF.

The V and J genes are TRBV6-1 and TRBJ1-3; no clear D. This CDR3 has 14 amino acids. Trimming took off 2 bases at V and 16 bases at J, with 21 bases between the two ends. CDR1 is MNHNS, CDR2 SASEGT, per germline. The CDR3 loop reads CASSETWASPKGYF. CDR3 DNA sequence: TGTGCCAGCAGTGAAACTTGGGCCAGCCCAAAGGGCTATTTT.

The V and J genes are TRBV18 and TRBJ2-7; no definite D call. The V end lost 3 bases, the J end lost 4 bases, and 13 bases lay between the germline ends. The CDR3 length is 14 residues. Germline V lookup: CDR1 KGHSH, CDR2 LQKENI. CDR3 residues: CASSPGNLFYEQYF. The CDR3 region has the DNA TGTGCCAGCTCACCTGGGAACCTTTTTTACGAGCAGTACTTC.

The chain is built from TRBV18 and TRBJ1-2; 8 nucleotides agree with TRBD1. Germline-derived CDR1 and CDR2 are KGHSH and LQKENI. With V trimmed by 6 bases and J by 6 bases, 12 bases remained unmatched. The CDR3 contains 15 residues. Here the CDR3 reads CASSVPAGGAHGYTF. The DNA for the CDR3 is TGTGCCAGCTCCGTCCCCGCAGGGGGCGCCCATGGCTACACCTTC. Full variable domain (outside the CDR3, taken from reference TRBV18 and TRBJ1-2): NAGVMQNPRHLVRRRGQEARLRCSPMKGHSHVYWYRQLPEEGLKFMVYLQKENIIDESGMPKERFSAEFPKEGPSILRIQQVVRGDSAAYFCASSVPAGGAHGYTFGSGTRLTVV.

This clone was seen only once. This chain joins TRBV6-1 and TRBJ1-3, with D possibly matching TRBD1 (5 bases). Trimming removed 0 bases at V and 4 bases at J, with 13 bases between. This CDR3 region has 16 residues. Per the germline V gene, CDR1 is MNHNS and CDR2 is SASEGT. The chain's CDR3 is CASSEAFRGGGNTIYF. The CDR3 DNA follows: TGTGCCAGCAGTGAAGCGTTTCGGGGGGGAGGAAACACCATATATTTT.

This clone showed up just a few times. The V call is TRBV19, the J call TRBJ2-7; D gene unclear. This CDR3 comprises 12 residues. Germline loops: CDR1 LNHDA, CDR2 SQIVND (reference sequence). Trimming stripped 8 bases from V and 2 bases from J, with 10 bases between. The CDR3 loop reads CASGQSAYEQYF. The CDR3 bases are TGTGCCAGTGGTCAGAGTGCCTACGAGCAGTACTTC.

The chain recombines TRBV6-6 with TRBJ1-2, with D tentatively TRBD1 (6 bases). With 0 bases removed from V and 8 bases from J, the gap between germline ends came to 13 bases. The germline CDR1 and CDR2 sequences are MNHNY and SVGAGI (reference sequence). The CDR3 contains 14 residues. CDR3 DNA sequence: TGTGCCAGCAGTTACTCGGCAGGGGAGCTAGGCTACACCTTC. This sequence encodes CASSYSAGELGYTF.

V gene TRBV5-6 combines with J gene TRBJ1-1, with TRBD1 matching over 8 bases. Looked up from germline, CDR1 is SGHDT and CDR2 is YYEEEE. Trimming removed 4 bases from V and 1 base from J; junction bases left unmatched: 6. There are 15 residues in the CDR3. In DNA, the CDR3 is TGTGCCAGCAGCCCACGACAGGGGTGGAACACTGAAGCTTTCTTT. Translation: CASSPRQGWNTEAFF. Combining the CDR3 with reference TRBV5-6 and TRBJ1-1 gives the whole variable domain DAGVTQSPTHLIKTRGQQVTLRCSPKSGHDTVSWYQQALGQGPQFIFQYYEEEERQRGNFPDRFSGHQFPNYSSELNVNALLLGDSALYLCASSPRQGWNTEAFFGQGTRLTVV.